This T cell receptor beta chain was obtained from a study of cytomegalovirus exposure and HLA in healthy donors. Trimming stripped 4 bases from V and 8 bases from J, with 9 bases between. CDR1 and CDR2 from the germline V gene are SGHRS and YFSETQ. The CDR3 loop spans 12 amino acids. Primers included in the PCR were 60 Vbeta and 13 Jbeta primers. The method was immunoSEQ multiplex PCR; TCRdb's version includes in-frame clones alone and lacks a portion of them. The top ten clones hold roughly 2.5% of a sample with 85,000 to 120,000 clones, 60% to 80% of them seen once. The chain has TRBV5-1 and TRBJ1-4, with D possibly being TRBD1 (6 bases). Sequenced input: PBMCs. The clonotype comes from a man aged 40-50 years in good health and CMV-seronegative. CDR3 in amino acids: CASSQQGEKLFF. The DNA of the CDR3 is TGCGCCAGCAGCCAACAGGGCGAAAAACTGTTTTTT.